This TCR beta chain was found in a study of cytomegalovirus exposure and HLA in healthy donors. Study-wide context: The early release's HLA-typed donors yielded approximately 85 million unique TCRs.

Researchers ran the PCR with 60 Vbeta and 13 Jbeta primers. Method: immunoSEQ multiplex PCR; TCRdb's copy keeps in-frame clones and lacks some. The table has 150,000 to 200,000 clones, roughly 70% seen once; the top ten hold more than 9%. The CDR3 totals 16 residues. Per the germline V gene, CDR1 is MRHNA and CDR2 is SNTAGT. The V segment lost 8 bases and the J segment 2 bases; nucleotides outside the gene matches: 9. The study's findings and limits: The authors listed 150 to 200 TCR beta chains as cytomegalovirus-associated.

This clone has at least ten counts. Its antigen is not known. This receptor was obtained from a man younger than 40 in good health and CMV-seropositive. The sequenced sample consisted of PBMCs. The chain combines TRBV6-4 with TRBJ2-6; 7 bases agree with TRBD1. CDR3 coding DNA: TGTGCCAGCTCCGACAGGGTAGAGACTGGGGCCAACGTCCTGACTTTC. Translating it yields CASSDRVETGANVLTF.